This T cell receptor (beta chain) emerged from a study of blood T cells in healthy people across ages. There are 16 residues in the CDR3. Per germline, CDR1 PRHDT and CDR2 FYEKMQ (reference sequence). V was cut by 3 bases and J by 0 bases, with 15 bases left in between. Using a J-beta primer mix together with a sample-barcoded 5' primer, a second PCR was run for about 6 to 12 cycles. TCRdb re-called the 5' RACE reads through MiXCR, storing one row per CDR3 protein. The sample has some 900,000 distinct CDR3 sequences; about 48% are singletons. This clonotype was picked up a small number of times. The source material was blood. This receptor was obtained from a man aged 25 to 40 in good health. V usage is TRBV13 and J usage is TRBJ2-7, with a possible D match to TRBD1 (5 bases). The CDR3 nucleotides are TGTGCCAGCAGCTTGTTCACTGGGGCGCGCTCCTACGAGCAGTACTTC. The encoded protein is CASSLFTGARSYEQYF.